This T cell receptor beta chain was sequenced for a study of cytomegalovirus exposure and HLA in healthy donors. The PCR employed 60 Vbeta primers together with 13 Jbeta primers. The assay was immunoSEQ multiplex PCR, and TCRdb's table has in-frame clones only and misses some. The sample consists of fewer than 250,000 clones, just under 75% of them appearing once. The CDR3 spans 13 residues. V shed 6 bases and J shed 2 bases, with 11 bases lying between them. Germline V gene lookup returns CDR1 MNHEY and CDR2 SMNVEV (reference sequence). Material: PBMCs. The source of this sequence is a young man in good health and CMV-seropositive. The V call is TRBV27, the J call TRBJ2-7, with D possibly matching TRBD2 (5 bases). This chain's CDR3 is CASSLGLAYEQYF. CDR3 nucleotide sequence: TGTGCCAGCAGCCTCGGACTCGCCTACGAGCAGTACTTC.